These 28 T cell receptor beta chains came from one sample sequenced in a study of cytomegalovirus exposure and HLA in healthy donors. Researchers ran the PCR with 60 Vbeta and 13 Jbeta primers. Profiled with immunoSEQ multiplex PCR; TCRdb holds only in-frame clones, not every one. Of about 260,000 clones listed, just under 85% are singletons. Material for sequencing was PBMCs. The receptors shown here come from a woman aged 40 to 55 in good health and CMV-seropositive.

The V and J genes are TRBV2 and TRBJ2-7; 14 positions match TRBD2. The CDR3 length is 15 residues. J was trimmed by 2 bases and V by 6 bases; bases with no gene match: 3. The V gene's germline CDR1 is SNHLY and CDR2 FYNNEI. CDR3 region: CASSPGLAGAYEQYF. CDR3 coding DNA: TGTGCCAGCAGCCCGGGACTAGCGGGAGCCTACGAGCAGTACTTC. Using reference TRBV2 and TRBJ2-7 for the parts outside the CDR3, the full variable domain is EPEVTQTPSHQVTQMGQEVILRCVPISNHLYFYWYRQILGQKVEFLVSFYNNEISEKSEIFDDQFSVERPDGSNFTLKIRSTKLEDSAMYFCASSPGLAGAYEQYFGPGTRLTVT.

The CDR3 reads CASSLALMAGAGNNEQFF. CDR3 bases: TGCGCCAGCAGCTTGGCGCTAATGGCGGGAGCTGGAAACAATGAGCAGTTCTTC. The genes are TRBV5-1 and TRBJ2-1; 7 nucleotides match TRBD2. In germline, CDR1 is SGHRS, CDR2 YFSETQ. J gave up 5 bases and V 0 bases, and 14 bases lay outside the gene matches. The CDR3 runs to 18 residues.

V is TRBV18 and J is TRBJ1-3; TRBD1 is a possible D gene (6 bases). Germline V gene sequence: CDR1 KGHSH, CDR2 LQKENI. The CDR3 runs 15 residues. V gave up 3 bases and J gave up 3 bases, with 12 bases separating them. CDR3: CASSPTGGFGNTIYF. CDR3 nucleotides: TGTGCCAGCTCACCGACAGGCGGTTTTGGAAACACCATATATTTT. Together with reference TRBV18 and TRBJ1-3, the CDR3 gives the full variable domain: NAGVMQNPRHLVRRRGQEARLRCSPMKGHSHVYWYRQLPEEGLKFMVYLQKENIIDESGMPKERFSAEFPKEGPSILRIQQVVRGDSAAYFCASSPTGGFGNTIYFGEGSWLTVV.

The chain recombines TRBV28 with TRBJ1-4; TRBD1 might be the D (6 bases). CDR3 length equals 16 residues. CDR1 MDHEN and CDR2 SYDVKM come from the germline V gene. V was pared by 6 bases and J by 0 bases, with 14 bases between. The CDR3 nucleotides read TGTGCCAGCAGATACAGGGTAAAGACAACTAATGAAAAACTGTTTTTT. Amino acid sequence: CASRYRVKTTNEKLFF.

This sequence joins TRBV5-1 and TRBJ2-5, with 8 bases fitting TRBD1. The germline CDR1 and CDR2 sequences are SGHRS and YFSETQ. The CDR3 runs 15 residues. With V trimmed by 4 bases and J by 5 bases, 10 bases remained unmatched. CDR3 bases: TGCGCCAGCAGCCGACAGGGGAAGGGCGAGGAGACCCAGTACTTC. It specifies CASSRQGKGEETQYF. The full variable domain, its missing parts supplied by reference TRBV5-1 and TRBJ2-5, is KAGVTQTPRYLIKTRGQQVTLSCSPISGHRSVSWYQQTPGQGLQFLFEYFSETQRNKGNFPGRFSGRQFSNSRSEMNVSTLELGDSALYLCASSRQGKGEETQYFGPGTRLLVL.

This clone appeared once. The chain joins TRBV19 to TRBJ1-2; D may be TRBD1 (5 bases). The V gene lost 7 bases and the J gene lost 4 bases, with 19 bases spanning the gap. The germline CDR1 and CDR2 sequences are LNHDA and SQIVND (reference sequence). There are 15 residues in the CDR3. Written as DNA, the CDR3 is TGTGCCAGTACCCGAGCTGGGGGGTCGGGCTATGGCTACACCTTC. Its translation: CASTRAGGSGYGYTF.

This chain links TRBV2 with TRBJ2-2, with D tentatively TRBD2 (5 bases). CDR3 length: 15 amino acids. The V and J ends lost 4 bases and 0 bases respectively, with 9 bases between them. CDR1 and CDR2 from the germline V gene are SNHLY and FYNNEI. CDR3 DNA sequence: TGTGCCAGCAGTGGTAGCGCCGCGAACACCGGGGAGCTGTTTTTT. Protein product: CASSGSAANTGELFF.

This chain's CDR3 is CASSQVFSGRGDPGETQYF. CDR3 DNA: TGTGCCAGCAGCCAGGTCTTTAGCGGGAGGGGGGATCCTGGTGAGACCCAGTACTTC. This rearrangement joins TRBV7-2 to TRBJ2-5; 11 positions match TRBD2. The trim removed 5 bases at V and 5 bases at J, leaving 19 bases unmatched. This CDR3 comprises 19 residues. Germline V gives CDR1 SGHTA, CDR2 FQGNSA. The variable domain in full, completed from reference TRBV7-2 and TRBJ2-5, reads GAGVSQSPSNKVTEKGKDVELRCDPISGHTALYWYRQSLGQGLEFLIYFQGNSAPDKSGLPSDRFSAERTGGSVSTLTIQRTQQEDSAVYLCASSQVFSGRGDPGETQYFGPGTRLLVL.

Concerning this clone itself: This same CDR3 is encoded by further DNA sequences in the sample. This rearrangement joins TRBV7-2 to TRBJ2-7; a possible D gene is TRBD2 (6 bases). This CDR3 has 14 residues. The germline gives CDR1 SGHTA, CDR2 FQGNSA. V was trimmed by 6 bases and J by 7 bases, leaving 19 bases between them. The DNA for the CDR3 is TGTGCCAGCAGGTCAGCCGCGGGGCCACATGAGCAGTACTTC. Residues: CASRSAAGPHEQYF.

The V call is TRBV9, the J call TRBJ1-6, with TRBD1 identical over 7 bases. The CDR3 loop spans 17 amino acids. CDR1 and CDR2 (germline): SGDLS, YYNGEE. Losses at the gene ends were 4 bases for V and 0 bases for J; bases not matched to a gene: 7. The CDR3 bases are TGTGCCAGCAGCCCCTCGACAGGGAGCTCCTATAATTCACCCCTCCACTTT. Protein sequence: CASSPSTGSSYNSPLHF.

This clone was detected a few times. CDR3 nucleotide sequence: TGTGCCAGCAGACTAGGACTTTCCAACACTGAAGCTTTCTTT. This encodes CASRLGLSNTEAFF. This chain joins TRBV11-2 and TRBJ1-1, with no clear D. The CDR3 consists of 14 residues. Between the trimmed V and J ends, which lost 6 bases and 2 bases, there was a span of 13 bases. Germline CDR1 and CDR2: SGHAT and FQNNGV. Full variable domain (rest looked up from reference TRBV11-2 and TRBJ1-1): EAGVAQSPRYKIIEKRQSVAFWCNPISGHATLYWYQQILGQGPKLLIQFQNNGVVDDSQLPKDRFSAERLKGVDSTLKIQPAKLEDSAVYLCASRLGLSNTEAFFGQGTRLTVV.

The V gene is TRBV29-1, the J gene TRBJ1-1; the D gene is possibly TRBD1 (5 bases). Looked up from germline, CDR1 is SQVTM and CDR2 is ANQGSEA. Trimming cost V 7 bases and J 1 base, with 10 bases left between them. The CDR3 is 12 residues long. The CDR3 sequence is CSAQDRNTEAFF. The CDR3 coding sequence is TGCAGCGCACAAGACAGGAACACTGAAGCTTTCTTT.

The gene calls are TRBV9 and TRBJ1-5; D possibly corresponds to TRBD1 (5 bases). Germline V CDR1 and CDR2: SGDLS, YYNGEE. This CDR3 spans 14 amino acids. Trimming took off 4 bases at V and 2 bases at J, with 10 bases between the two ends. This CDR3 reads CASSPQGGNQPQHF. CDR3 sequence (DNA): TGTGCCAGCAGCCCCCAGGGCGGCAATCAGCCCCAGCATTTT.

V gene TRBV2 combines with J gene TRBJ1-1, with D perhaps matching TRBD1 (6 bases). The germline V gene has CDR1 SNHLY and CDR2 FYNNEI. The CDR3 runs 11 residues. The V end lost 5 bases, the J end lost 11 bases, and 12 bases lay between the germline ends. The CDR3 here is CASSYGQWAFF. The CDR3 nucleotides read TGTGCCAGCAGTTATGGACAGTGGGCTTTCTTT. The full variable domain, with the rest looked up from reference TRBV2 and TRBJ1-1, is EPEVTQTPSHQVTQMGQEVILRCVPISNHLYFYWYRQILGQKVEFLVSFYNNEISEKSEIFDDQFSVERPDGSNFTLKIRSTKLEDSAMYFCASSYGQWAFFGQGTRLTVV.

The chain joins TRBV5-1 to TRBJ1-2; unclear D gene. This CDR3 has 13 amino acids. V shed 3 bases and J shed 8 bases, with 14 bases lying between them. Germline values: CDR1 SGHRS, CDR2 YFSETQ. CDR3 nucleotide sequence: TGCGCCAGCAGCTCTGGACCGTCGGGGGGCTACACCTTC. Its protein product is CASSSGPSGGYTF. The variable domain in full, completed from reference TRBV5-1 and TRBJ1-2, reads KAGVTQTPRYLIKTRGQQVTLSCSPISGHRSVSWYQQTPGQGLQFLFEYFSETQRNKGNFPGRFSGRQFSNSRSEMNVSTLELGDSALYLCASSSGPSGGYTFGSGTRLTVV.

Here the CDR3 DNA reads TGTGCCAGCAGCTTAGAGGCTAGCAGAGACAATGAGCAGTTCTTC. Translation: CASSLEASRDNEQFF. The chain has TRBV11-3 and TRBJ2-1; D perhaps matches TRBD2 (5 bases). The V end lost 0 bases, the J end lost 5 bases, and 11 bases lay between the germline ends. The CDR3 is 15 residues long. The V gene's germline CDR1 is SGHNT and CDR2 YENEEA. Looking up the rest from reference TRBV11-3 and TRBJ2-1 gives the full variable domain: EAGVVQSPRYKIIEKKQPVAFWCNPISGHNTLYWYLQNLGQGPELLIRYENEEAVDDSQLPKDRFSAERLKGVDSTLKIQPAELGDSAVYLCASSLEASRDNEQFFGPGTRLTVL.

V usage is TRBV5-1 and J usage is TRBJ2-1; a weak D match, TRBD1 (6 bases). Per germline, CDR1 SGHRS and CDR2 YFSETQ. This CDR3 comprises 15 residues. The germline V and J ends were trimmed by 4 bases and 8 bases, with 19 bases remaining between them. This CDR3 is CASSPLWGPVDEQFF. The CDR3 DNA reads TGCGCCAGCAGCCCTCTCTGGGGGCCGGTCGATGAGCAGTTCTTC.

The chain uses TRBV5-6 and TRBJ2-7, with D uncertain. The CDR3 has 11 residues. Germline V lookup: CDR1 SGHDT, CDR2 YYEEEE. The V gene lost 2 bases and the J gene lost 5 bases, with 5 bases spanning the gap. CDR3 nucleotide sequence: TGTGCCAGCAGCTTTATAAACGAGCAGTACTTC. This encodes CASSFINEQYF.

The genes are TRBV4-2 and TRBJ1-1; 7 bases match TRBD1. This CDR3 contains 14 residues. CDR1 and CDR2 (germline): LGHNA, YNFKEQ. Unmatched junction bases numbered 5, after V lost 4 bases and J lost 3 bases. DNA for the CDR3: TGTGCCAGCAGCCGGACTACAGGGGACACTGAAGCTTTCTTT. Protein sequence: CASSRTTGDTEAFF.

The gene calls are TRBV7-9 and TRBJ2-1; TRBD1 might be the D (6 bases). The CDR3 sequence is 14 residues long. Trimming cost V 1 base and J 6 bases, with 10 bases left between them. The V gene's germline CDR1 is SEHNR and CDR2 FQNEAQ (reference sequence). DNA of the CDR3: TGTGCCAGCAGCTTAGGAACAGGGATCAATGAGCAGTTCTTC. It encodes CASSLGTGINEQFF. Full variable domain (remainder filled in from reference TRBV7-9 and TRBJ2-1): DTGVSQNPRHKITKRGQNVTFRCDPISEHNRLYWYRQTLGQGPEFLTYFQNEAQLEKSRLLSDRFSAERPKGSFSTLEIQRTEQGDSAMYLCASSLGTGINEQFFGPGTRLTVL.

About this clone itself: Other DNA sequences in this specimen translate into the identical CDR3. V gene TRBV18 combines with J gene TRBJ2-1; D gene uncertain. V was clipped by 2 bases and J by 6 bases, with 5 bases between them. This CDR3 comprises 12 residues. Germline CDR1 KGHSH, CDR2 LQKENI. The CDR3 protein is CASSPDSNEQFF. The CDR3 DNA reads as TGTGCCAGCTCACCAGATAGCAATGAGCAGTTCTTC.

The DNA for the CDR3 is TGTGCCAGCAGTTACCCCCAGGGGGGCTACAATGAGCAGTTCTTC. Translated: CASSYPQGGYNEQFF. The rearrangement links TRBV6-6 to TRBJ2-1, with a weak D call TRBD1 (7 bases). Trimming cost V 2 bases and J 3 bases, with 11 bases left between them. Germline V gene data show CDR1 as MNHNY and CDR2 as SVGAGI (reference sequence). The CDR3 runs 15 residues.

The J gene is TRBJ1-1, the V gene TRBV7-2, with TRBD1 matching over 8 bases. This CDR3 has 15 amino acids. V gave up 5 bases and J gave up 7 bases; unmatched junction bases: 12. Germline CDR1 is SGHTA and CDR2 is FQGNSA. The CDR3 nucleotides read TGTGCCAGCAGCCTAACGCAACAGGGGGGGGTTGAAGCTTTCTTT. It codes for CASSLTQQGGVEAFF.

This chain joins TRBV6-6 and TRBJ1-4, with 9 bases aligning to TRBD1. This CDR3 has 16 residues. From germline, CDR1 is MNHNY and CDR2 SVGAGI (reference sequence). The junction had 6 bases not matched to a gene; V was cut back by 2 bases and J by 5 bases. For the CDR3, the DNA is TGTGCCAGCAGTTACAGTCTTGACAGGGGGAATGAAAAACTGTTTTTT. Translation: CASSYSLDRGNEKLFF.

This clone appeared a single time. The J gene is TRBJ2-1, the V gene TRBV4-3; the D gene is possibly TRBD2 (6 bases). The CDR3 has 16 amino acids. The germline V gene encodes CDR1 LGHNA and CDR2 YSLEER. The germline V and J ends were trimmed by 0 bases and 7 bases, with 16 bases remaining between them. The CDR3 sequence is CASSQDAGSIGNEQFF. The CDR3 coding sequence is TGCGCCAGCAGCCAAGACGCGGGGTCTATAGGGAATGAGCAGTTCTTC.

This clone was seen more than once but under ten times. The chain links TRBV30 to TRBJ2-5, with D maybe TRBD2 (6 bases). Trimming stripped 0 bases from V and 5 bases from J, with 16 bases between. Germline V gene lookup returns CDR1 GTSNPN and CDR2 SVGIG (reference sequence). The length of the CDR3 is 15 residues. In DNA, the CDR3 is TGTGCCTGGAGTGTAAGTGGGAGGTATTTTGAGACCCAGTACTTC. Translation gives CAWSVSGRYFETQYF.

This clone was recorded once. The V call is TRBV14, the J call TRBJ2-1; 8 bases are a match to TRBD2. Germline V gives CDR1 SGHDN, CDR2 FVKESK. V lost 5 bases to trimming and J lost 9 bases; unmatched junction nucleotides: 12. The CDR3 length is 15 residues. The CDR3 region has the DNA TGTGCCAGCAGCGCCCGAGCGGGAGATTCCGGTGAGCAGTTCTTC. Its protein is CASSARAGDSGEQFF. Variable domain in full (rest from reference TRBV14 and TRBJ2-1): EAGVTQFPSHSVIEKGQTVTLRCDPISGHDNLYWYRRVMGKEIKFLLHFVKESKQDESGMPNNRFLAERTGGTYSTLKVQPAELEDSGVYFCASSARAGDSGEQFFGPGTRLTVL.

This clone was found once. The genes are TRBV30 and TRBJ1-2, with 8 positions matching TRBD1. After removal of 4 bases from V and 2 bases from J, the junction contained 3 bases not matched to a gene. CDR1 is GTSNPN, CDR2 SVGIG, per germline (reference sequence). This CDR3 comprises 13 residues. CDR3 loop: CAWNRGLNYGYTF. CDR3 sequence (DNA): TGTGCCTGGAACAGGGGGTTAAACTATGGCTACACCTTC.